The 5 T cell receptor beta chains reported below all come from one sample, sequenced in a study of blood T cell repertoires in COVID-19. Assay: immunoSEQ multiplex PCR; the TCRdb copy retains only in-frame clones and omits some. The data hold hundreds of thousands of clones, with 82% observed a single time. The sample comprised peripheral blood. The receptors were sampled from a woman between 65 and 79 years old with acute or convalescent COVID-19.

V is TRBV25-1 and J is TRBJ1-4; D is perhaps TRBD1 (6 bases). CDR1 is MGHDK, CDR2 SYGVNS, per germline. V lost 5 bases, J lost 3 bases, and 13 bases lay in between. This CDR3 is built from 15 residues. CDR3 sequence: CASSFAGVPNEKLFF. Here the CDR3 DNA reads TGTGCCAGCAGTTTCGCAGGGGTACCTAATGAAAAACTGTTTTTT.

The chain couples TRBV9 to TRBJ2-1; D is possibly TRBD1 (6 bases). CDR1 is SGDLS and CDR2 is YYNGEE in the germline V gene. CDR3 length equals 17 residues. With 0 bases removed from V and 4 bases from J, the gap between germline ends came to 17 bases. The DNA for the CDR3 is TGTGCCAGCAGCGTAGGGGAACAGGGAATAAGATACAATGAGCAGTTCTTC. It translates to CASSVGEQGIRYNEQFF.

Here the CDR3 reads CASSYYREPGASGANVLTF. The CDR3 bases are TGTGCCAGCAGCTACTACCGGGAGCCCGGGGCCTCTGGGGCCAACGTCCTGACTTTC. The gene calls are TRBV7-2 and TRBJ2-6; possible D gene TRBD2, 6 bases. The CDR3 contains 19 residues. Germline V CDR1 and CDR2: SGHTA, FQGNSA. The V and J ends lost 4 bases and 0 bases respectively, with 19 bases between them.

The chain uses TRBV2 and TRBJ1-5; TRBD1 matches 10 bases. This CDR3 contains 15 residues. V lost 5 bases and J lost 2; bases outside the gene matches: 3. Germline V lookup: CDR1 SNHLY, CDR2 FYNNEI. The CDR3 loop reads CASSRDRGGNQPQHF. DNA for the CDR3: TGTGCCAGCAGTAGGGACAGGGGAGGCAATCAGCCCCAGCATTTT.

The chain carries TRBV7-9 and TRBJ1-4; possible D gene TRBD1, 5 bases. The CDR3 runs 15 residues. Germline V lookup: CDR1 SEHNR, CDR2 FQNEAQ (reference sequence). V was clipped by 5 bases and J by 8 bases, with 18 bases between them. CDR3: CASSPIVGGNEKLFF. The CDR3 DNA sequence: TGTGCCAGCAGCCCAATCGTCGGGGGGAACGAAAAACTGTTTTTT.